A single sample gave rise to the 4 T cell receptor beta chains below, sequenced in a study of identical twins' blood T cells. TCRdb fed the 5' RACE reads into MiXCR, producing one record per CDR3 protein. The profile shows 350,000 to 400,000 distinct CDR3 sequences, about 28% of them singletons. Sequencing used PBMCs. These receptors all come from a woman aged 18 to 49 in good health.

This sequence joins TRBV9 and TRBJ1-1; TRBD1 might be the D (5 bases). Germline values: CDR1 SGDLS, CDR2 YYNGEE. Trimming stripped 0 bases from V and 1 base from J, with 7 bases between. This CDR3 has 14 residues. The CDR3 DNA is TGTGCCAGCAGCGTAGTGGGGCCGAACACTGAAGCTTTCTTT. Amino acids: CASSVVGPNTEAFF.

Regarding this clonotype: A much larger clone differs by one base, so this may be a read error. J is TRBJ1-2 and V is TRBV7-2; D not resolved. From germline, CDR1 is SGHTA and CDR2 FQGNSA. CDR3 size: 12 residues. CDR3 in amino acids: CAGSLDCYGYTF. In DNA, the CDR3 is TGTGCCGGCAGCTTAGACTGTTATGGCTACACCTTC. Based on the CDR3 plus reference TRBV7-2 and TRBJ1-2, the full variable domain is GAGVSQSPSNKVTEKGKDVELRCDPISGHTALYWYRQSLGQGLEFLIYFQGNSAPDKSGLPSDRFSAERTGGSVSTLTIQRTQQEDSAVYLCAGSLDCYGYTFGSGTRLTVV.

This clonotype was seen only a few times. V is TRBV9 and J is TRBJ1-1; 7 positions match TRBD1. The V and J ends lost 3 bases and 4 bases, in that order; junction bases with no gene match: 9. Germline lookup yields CDR1 SGDLS and CDR2 YYNGEE. The length of the CDR3 is 15 residues. The CDR3 loop reads CASSDSPGGFTEAFF. Here the CDR3 DNA reads TGTGCCAGCAGCGACTCGCCAGGGGGTTTCACTGAAGCTTTCTTT.

The rearrangement joins TRBV7-6 to TRBJ1-2; D gene uncertain. This CDR3 is built from 15 residues. V shed 2 bases and J shed 10 bases, with 20 bases lying between them. The V gene's germline CDR1 is SGHVS and CDR2 FNYEAQ. This chain's CDR3 is CASSLTKGPVGVYTF. The CDR3 DNA follows: TGTGCCAGCAGCTTAACTAAAGGGCCGGTGGGAGTCTACACCTTC.